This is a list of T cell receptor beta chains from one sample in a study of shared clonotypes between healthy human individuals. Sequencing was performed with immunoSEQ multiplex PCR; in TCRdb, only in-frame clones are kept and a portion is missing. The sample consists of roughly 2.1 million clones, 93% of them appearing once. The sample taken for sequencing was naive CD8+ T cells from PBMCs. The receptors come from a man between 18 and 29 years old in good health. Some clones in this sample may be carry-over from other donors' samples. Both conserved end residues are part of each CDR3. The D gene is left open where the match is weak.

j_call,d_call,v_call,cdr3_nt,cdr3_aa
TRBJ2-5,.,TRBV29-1,TGCAGCGCCGCGAGGACGGGTGGAGTAATGGAGACCCAGTACTTC,CSAARTGGVMETQYF
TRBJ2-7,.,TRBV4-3,TGCGCCAGCAGCCAAGGGGCGGGCTCCTACGAGCAGTACTTC,CASSQGAGSYEQYF
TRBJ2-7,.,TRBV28,TGTGCCAGCAGTTGGTTTGTCGGGAACTCCTACGAGCAGTACTTC,CASSWFVGNSYEQYF
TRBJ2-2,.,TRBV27,TGTGCCAGCAGTTCCGAAAGAGGAGGGCTTAGCGGGGAGCTGTTTTTT,CASSSERGGLSGELFF
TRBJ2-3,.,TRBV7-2,TGTGCCAGCAGCCTCCTGGGGGATACGCAGTATTTT,CASSLLGDTQYF
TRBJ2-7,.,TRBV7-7,TGTGCCAGCAGCTTCGGGGCAGGGGACTACGAGCAGTACTTC,CASSFGAGDYEQYF
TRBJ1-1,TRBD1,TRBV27,TGTGCCAGCAGTTTATCGGGACAGCCCCATGCTGAAGCTTTCTTT,CASSLSGQPHAEAFF
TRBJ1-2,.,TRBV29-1,TGCAGCGTTGACAGGAACTATGGCTACACCTTC,CSVDRNYGYTF
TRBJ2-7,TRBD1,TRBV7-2,TGTGCCAGCAGCTTCGCACAGGGGGCCTACGAGCAGTACTTC,CASSFAQGAYEQYF
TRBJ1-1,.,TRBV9,TGTGCCAGCAGCGTAGACAGAAACCTGAACACTGAAGCTTTCTTT,CASSVDRNLNTEAFF
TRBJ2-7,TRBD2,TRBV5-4,TGTGCCAGCAGCGGTCAGGCTAGCGGGGGTAGAGGCTACGAGCAGTACTTC,CASSGQASGGRGYEQYF
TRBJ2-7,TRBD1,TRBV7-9,TGTGCCAGCACCGGACAGGACTACGAGCAGTACTTC,CASTGQDYEQYF
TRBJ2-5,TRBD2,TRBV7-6,TGTGCCAGCAGTCCCAGGACTAGCGGTCAAGAGACCCAGTACTTC,CASSPRTSGQETQYF
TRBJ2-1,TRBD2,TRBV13,TGTGCCAGCACCCTACTAGCGGAGATATACAATGAGCAGTTCTTC,CASTLLAEIYNEQFF
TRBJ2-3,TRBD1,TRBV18,TGTGCCAGCTACCCGGGACAGATCTATTCTACTAGCACAGATACGCAGTATTTT,CASYPGQIYSTSTDTQYF
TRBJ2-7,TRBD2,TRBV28,TGTGCCAGCGGAGCCGGGACTAGCGGGAGGGGAGTTACCTACGAGCAGTACTTC,CASGAGTSGRGVTYEQYF
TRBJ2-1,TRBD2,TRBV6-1,TGTGCCAGCAGTGAGGAACTAGCGGGAGTGGCCAATGAGCAGTTCTTC,CASSEELAGVANEQFF
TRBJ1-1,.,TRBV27,TGTGCCAGCAGTTTCCGGGACGAGAACACTGAAGCTTTCTTT,CASSFRDENTEAFF
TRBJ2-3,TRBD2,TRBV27,TGTGCCAGCAGTTTTTTATCGGGAGGGCCTGAGGGTAGCACAGATACGCAGTATTTT,CASSFLSGGPEGSTDTQYF
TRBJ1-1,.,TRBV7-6,TGTGCCAGCAGCTTAGAGGTCGGATTGAACACTGAAGCTTTCTTT,CASSLEVGLNTEAFF
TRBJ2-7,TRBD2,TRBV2,TGTGCCAGCAGTGAACAGGGGGCTAGCGGGAGGGCAGGTACCTACGAGCAGTACTTC,CASSEQGASGRAGTYEQYF
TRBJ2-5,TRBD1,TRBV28,TGTGCCAGCAGTTTATCGGGGACAGGGCAAGAGACCCAGTACTTC,CASSLSGTGQETQYF
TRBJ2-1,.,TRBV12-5,TGTGCTAGTGGTCCAGGGGTCACCGAGCAGTTCTTC,CASGPGVTEQFF
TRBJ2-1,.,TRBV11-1,TGTGCCAGCAGCTTATCTTTCGGGAGCTCCTACAATGAGCAGTTCTTC,CASSLSFGSSYNEQFF
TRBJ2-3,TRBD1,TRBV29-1,TGCAGCGAAACCGGGACAGGACCCACAGATACGCAGTATTTT,CSETGTGPTDTQYF
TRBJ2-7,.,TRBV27,TGTGCCAGCAGTTTACAGGGGGGTAGTTTGCGCGAGCAGTACTTC,CASSLQGGSLREQYF